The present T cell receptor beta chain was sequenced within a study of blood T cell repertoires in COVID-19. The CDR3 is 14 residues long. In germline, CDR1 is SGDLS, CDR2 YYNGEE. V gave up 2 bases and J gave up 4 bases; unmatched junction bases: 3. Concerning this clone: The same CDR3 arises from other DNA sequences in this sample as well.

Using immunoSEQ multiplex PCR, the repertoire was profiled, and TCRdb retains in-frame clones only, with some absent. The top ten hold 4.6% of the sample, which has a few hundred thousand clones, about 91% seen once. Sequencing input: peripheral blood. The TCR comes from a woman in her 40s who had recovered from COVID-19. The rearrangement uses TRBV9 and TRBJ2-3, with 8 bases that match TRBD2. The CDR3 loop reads CASSVYGGADTQYF. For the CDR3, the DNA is TGTGCCAGCAGCGTTTACGGGGGGGCAGATACGCAGTATTTT.